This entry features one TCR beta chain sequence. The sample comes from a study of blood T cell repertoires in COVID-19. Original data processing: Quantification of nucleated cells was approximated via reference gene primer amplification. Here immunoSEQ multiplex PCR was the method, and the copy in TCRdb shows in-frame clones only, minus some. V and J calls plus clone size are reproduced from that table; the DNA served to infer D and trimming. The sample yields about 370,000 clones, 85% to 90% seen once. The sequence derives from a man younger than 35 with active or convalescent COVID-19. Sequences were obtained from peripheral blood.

In DNA, the CDR3 is TGTGCCAGCAGTTTTATTTCGGCAGGGGGGATTGCTGGCTACACCTTC. It encodes CASSFISAGGIAGYTF. The chain uses TRBV27 and TRBJ1-2; 7 bases map to TRBD1. Losses at the gene ends were 3 bases for V and 7 bases for J; bases not matched to a gene: 14. Germline CDR1 MNHEY, CDR2 SMNVEV (reference sequence). This CDR3 is 16 amino acids long.